This TCR beta chain originates from a study of control samples from healthy donors and cancer patients (dated by TCRdb to the early 2020s). The library was generated by the immunoSEQ multiplex PCR assay. Imported from immuneACCESS, the table was reduced by TCRdb to in-frame sequences with V and J called. These copies leave out some clones; in studies compared against another copy, an unresolved V gene accounts for under half, and the cause of the remainder is not known. Within this sample are about 60,000 clones, with 90% of them counted one time only. The ten largest clonotypes hold more than 1% of the sample. The germline V gene (reference sequence) supplies CDR1 MNHNY and CDR2 SVGAGI. Counted from cysteine to phenylalanine, this CDR3 has 14 amino acids. Of all the DNA, just the CDR3 is kept, 42 bases in frame from base 1. Relative to germline, V is 7 bases shorter and J is 0 bases shorter, with 7 bases between their ends.

In regard to this clone: No antigen is known for it. Base qualities are not recorded, but no much larger clone differs from it by a single base.

The sequence joins TRBV6-6 to TRBJ2-6, with no reliable assignment of the D segment. The sample was PBMCs. The origin of this receptor is a woman aged 45-65 years with colorectal cancer. The bases read TGTGCCAGCAAACTTAGCTCTGGGGCCAACGTCCTGACTTTC. It codes for CASKLSSGANVLTF.